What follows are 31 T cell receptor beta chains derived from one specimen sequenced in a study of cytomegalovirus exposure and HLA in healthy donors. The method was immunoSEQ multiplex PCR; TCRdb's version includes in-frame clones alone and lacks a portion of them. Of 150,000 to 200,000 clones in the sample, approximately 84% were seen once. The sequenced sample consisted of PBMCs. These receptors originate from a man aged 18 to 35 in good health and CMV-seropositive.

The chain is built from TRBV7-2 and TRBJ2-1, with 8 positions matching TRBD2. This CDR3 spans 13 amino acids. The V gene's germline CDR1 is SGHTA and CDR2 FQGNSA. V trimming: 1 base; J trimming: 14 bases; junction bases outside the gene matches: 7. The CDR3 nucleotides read TGTGCCAGCAGCTTAGGCGCTAGCGGGCTTGAGTTCTTC. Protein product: CASSLGASGLEFF.

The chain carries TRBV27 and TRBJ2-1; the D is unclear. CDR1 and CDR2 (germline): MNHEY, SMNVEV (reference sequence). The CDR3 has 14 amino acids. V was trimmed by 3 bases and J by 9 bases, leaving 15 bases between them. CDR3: CASSFGLSVGEQFF. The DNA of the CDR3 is TGTGCCAGCAGTTTTGGGCTCTCAGTGGGTGAGCAGTTCTTC.

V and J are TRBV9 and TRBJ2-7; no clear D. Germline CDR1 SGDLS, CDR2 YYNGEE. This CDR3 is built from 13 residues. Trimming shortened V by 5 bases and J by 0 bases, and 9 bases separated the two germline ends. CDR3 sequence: CASSPGSSYEQYF. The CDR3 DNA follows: TGTGCCAGCAGTCCAGGCAGCTCCTACGAGCAGTACTTC.

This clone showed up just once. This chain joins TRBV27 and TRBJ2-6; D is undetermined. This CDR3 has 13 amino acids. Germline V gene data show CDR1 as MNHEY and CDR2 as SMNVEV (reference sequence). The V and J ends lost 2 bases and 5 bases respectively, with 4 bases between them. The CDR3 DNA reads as TGTGCCAGCAGTTTAGGCAGGGCCAACGTCCTGACTTTC. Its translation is CASSLGRANVLTF.

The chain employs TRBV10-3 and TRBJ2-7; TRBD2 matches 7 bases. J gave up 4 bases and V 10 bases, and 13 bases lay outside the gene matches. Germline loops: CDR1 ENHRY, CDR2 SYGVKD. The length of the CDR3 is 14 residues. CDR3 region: CATIQGLLQYEQYF. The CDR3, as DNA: TGTGCCACAATTCAGGGACTACTTCAATACGAGCAGTACTTC.

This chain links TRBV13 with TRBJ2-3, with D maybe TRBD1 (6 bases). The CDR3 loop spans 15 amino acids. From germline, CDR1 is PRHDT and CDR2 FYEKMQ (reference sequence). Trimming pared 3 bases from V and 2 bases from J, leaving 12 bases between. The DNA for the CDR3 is TGTGCCAGCAGCTTGGACAGAGCTTTCACAGATACGCAGTATTTT. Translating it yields CASSLDRAFTDTQYF.

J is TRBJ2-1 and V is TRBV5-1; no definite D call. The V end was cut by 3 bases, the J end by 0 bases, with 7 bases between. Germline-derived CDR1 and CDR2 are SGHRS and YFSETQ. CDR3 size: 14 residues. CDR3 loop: CASSSQDSYNEQFF. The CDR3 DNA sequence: TGCGCCAGCAGCTCCCAGGACTCCTACAATGAGCAGTTCTTC. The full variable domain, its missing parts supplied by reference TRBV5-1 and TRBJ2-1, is KAGVTQTPRYLIKTRGQQVTLSCSPISGHRSVSWYQQTPGQGLQFLFEYFSETQRNKGNFPGRFSGRQFSNSRSEMNVSTLELGDSALYLCASSSQDSYNEQFFGPGTRLTVL.

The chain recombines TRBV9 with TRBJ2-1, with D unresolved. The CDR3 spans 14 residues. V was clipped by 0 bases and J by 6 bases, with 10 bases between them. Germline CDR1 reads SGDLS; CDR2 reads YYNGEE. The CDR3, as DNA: TGTGCCAGCAGCGTAGATTTCGCGGCCAATGAGCAGTTCTTC. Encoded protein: CASSVDFAANEQFF.

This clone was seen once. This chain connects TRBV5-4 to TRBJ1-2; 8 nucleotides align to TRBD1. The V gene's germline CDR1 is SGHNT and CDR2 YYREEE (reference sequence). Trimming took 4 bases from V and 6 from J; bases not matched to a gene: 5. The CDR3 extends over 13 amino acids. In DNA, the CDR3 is TGTGCCAGCAGCGAGCCGGACAGGGATGGCTACACCTTC. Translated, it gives CASSEPDRDGYTF.

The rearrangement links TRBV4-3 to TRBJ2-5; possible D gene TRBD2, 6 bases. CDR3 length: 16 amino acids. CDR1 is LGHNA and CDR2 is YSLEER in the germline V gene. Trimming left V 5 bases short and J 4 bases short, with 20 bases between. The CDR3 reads CASSKDDLGGGETQYF. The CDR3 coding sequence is TGCGCCAGCAGCAAGGATGATCTCGGGGGAGGAGAGACCCAGTACTTC.

CDR3 residues: CASSSKLAGGPEDTQYF. The DNA of the CDR3 is TGTGCCAGCAGTTCCAAACTAGCGGGAGGGCCAGAAGATACGCAGTATTTT. The rearrangement links TRBV27 to TRBJ2-3, with 13 bases that match TRBD2. Per the germline V gene, CDR1 is MNHEY and CDR2 is SMNVEV (reference sequence). With V trimmed by 4 bases and J by 5 bases, 9 bases remained unmatched. CDR3 size: 17 residues.

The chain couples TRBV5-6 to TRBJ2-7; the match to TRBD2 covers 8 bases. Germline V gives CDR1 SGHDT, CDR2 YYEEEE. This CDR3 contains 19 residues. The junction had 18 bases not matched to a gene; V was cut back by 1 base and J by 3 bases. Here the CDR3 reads CASSLMTSVPFELLYEQYF. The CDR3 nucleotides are TGTGCCAGCAGCTTGATGACTAGCGTTCCCTTTGAACTTCTCTACGAGCAGTACTTC. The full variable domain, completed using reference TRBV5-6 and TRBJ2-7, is DAGVTQSPTHLIKTRGQQVTLRCSPKSGHDTVSWYQQALGQGPQFIFQYYEEEERQRGNFPDRFSGHQFPNYSSELNVNALLLGDSALYLCASSLMTSVPFELLYEQYFGPGTRLTVT.

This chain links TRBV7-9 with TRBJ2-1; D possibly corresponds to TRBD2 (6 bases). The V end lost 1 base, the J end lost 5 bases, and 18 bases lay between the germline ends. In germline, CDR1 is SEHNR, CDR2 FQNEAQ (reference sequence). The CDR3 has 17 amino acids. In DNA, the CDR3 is TGTGCCAGCAGCTTAGGGCCCCGGGCGGGGATTAACAATGAGCAGTTCTTC. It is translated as CASSLGPRAGINNEQFF.

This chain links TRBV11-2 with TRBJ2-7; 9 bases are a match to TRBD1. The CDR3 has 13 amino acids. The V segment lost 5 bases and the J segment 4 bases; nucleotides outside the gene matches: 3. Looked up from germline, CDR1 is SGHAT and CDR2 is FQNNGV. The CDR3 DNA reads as TGTGCCAGCAGCCGACAGGGGGTTTACGAGCAGTACTTC. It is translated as CASSRQGVYEQYF.

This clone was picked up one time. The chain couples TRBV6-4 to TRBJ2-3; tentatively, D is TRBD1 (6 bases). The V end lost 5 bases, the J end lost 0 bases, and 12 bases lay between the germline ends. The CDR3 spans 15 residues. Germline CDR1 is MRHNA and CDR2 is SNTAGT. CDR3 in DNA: TGTGCCAGCAGTATCGAGGGGGTTAGCACAGATACGCAGTATTTT. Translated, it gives CASSIEGVSTDTQYF.

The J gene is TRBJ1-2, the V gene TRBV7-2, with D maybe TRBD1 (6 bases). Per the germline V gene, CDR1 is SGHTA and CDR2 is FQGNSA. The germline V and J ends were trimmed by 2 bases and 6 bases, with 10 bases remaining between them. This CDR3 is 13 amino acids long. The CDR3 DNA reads TGTGCCAGCAGCTTAAACAGGGTGGATGGCTACACCTTC. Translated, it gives CASSLNRVDGYTF.

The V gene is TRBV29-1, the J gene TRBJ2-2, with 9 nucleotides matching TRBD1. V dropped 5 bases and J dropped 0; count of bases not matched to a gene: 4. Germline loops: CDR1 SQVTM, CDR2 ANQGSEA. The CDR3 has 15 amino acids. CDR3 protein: CSVRTGASNTGELFF. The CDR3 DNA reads TGCAGCGTTCGGACAGGGGCTTCGAACACCGGGGAGCTGTTTTTT.

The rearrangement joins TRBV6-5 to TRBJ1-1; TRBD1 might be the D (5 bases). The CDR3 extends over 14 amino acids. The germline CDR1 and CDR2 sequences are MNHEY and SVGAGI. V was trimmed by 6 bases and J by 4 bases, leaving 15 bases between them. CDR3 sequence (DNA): TGTGCCAGCAGACCCGCGCGGGGCGGCACTGAAGCTTTCTTT. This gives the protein CASRPARGGTEAFF.

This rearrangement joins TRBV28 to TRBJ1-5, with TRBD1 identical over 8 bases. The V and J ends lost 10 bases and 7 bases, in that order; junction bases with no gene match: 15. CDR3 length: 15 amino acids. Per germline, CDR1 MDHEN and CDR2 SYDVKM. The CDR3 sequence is CATREDRALEQPQHF. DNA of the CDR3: TGTGCCACCAGAGAGGACAGGGCACTTGAGCAGCCCCAGCATTTT.

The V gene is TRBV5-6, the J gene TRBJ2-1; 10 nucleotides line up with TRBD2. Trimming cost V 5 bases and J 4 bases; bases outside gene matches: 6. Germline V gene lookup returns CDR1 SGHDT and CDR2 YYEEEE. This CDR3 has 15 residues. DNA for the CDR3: TGTGCCAGCAGTTTTTCTAGCGGGAGTTACAATGAGCAGTTCTTC. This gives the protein CASSFSSGSYNEQFF. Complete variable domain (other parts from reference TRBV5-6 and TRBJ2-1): DAGVTQSPTHLIKTRGQQVTLRCSPKSGHDTVSWYQQALGQGPQFIFQYYEEEERQRGNFPDRFSGHQFPNYSSELNVNALLLGDSALYLCASSFSSGSYNEQFFGPGTRLTVL.

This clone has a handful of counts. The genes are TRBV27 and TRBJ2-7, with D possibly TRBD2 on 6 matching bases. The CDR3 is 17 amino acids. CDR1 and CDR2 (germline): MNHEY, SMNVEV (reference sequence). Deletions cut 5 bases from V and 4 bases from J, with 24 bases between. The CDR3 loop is CASSPPPGYGSPYEQYF. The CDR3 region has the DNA TGTGCCAGCAGTCCACCGCCAGGATACGGGAGTCCTTACGAGCAGTACTTC.

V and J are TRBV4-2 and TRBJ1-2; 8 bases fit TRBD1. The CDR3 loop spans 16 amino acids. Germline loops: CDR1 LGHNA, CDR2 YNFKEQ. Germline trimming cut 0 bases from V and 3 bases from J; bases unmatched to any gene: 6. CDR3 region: CASSQDERTGYYGYTF. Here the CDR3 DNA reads TGTGCCAGCAGCCAAGATGAGAGGACAGGGTACTATGGCTACACCTTC.

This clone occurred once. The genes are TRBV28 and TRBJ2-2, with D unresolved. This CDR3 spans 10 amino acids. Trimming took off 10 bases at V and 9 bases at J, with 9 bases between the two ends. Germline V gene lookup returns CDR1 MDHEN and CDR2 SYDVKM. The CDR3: CATLNRELFF. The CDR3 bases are TGTGCCACCTTAAACAGGGAGCTGTTTTTT.

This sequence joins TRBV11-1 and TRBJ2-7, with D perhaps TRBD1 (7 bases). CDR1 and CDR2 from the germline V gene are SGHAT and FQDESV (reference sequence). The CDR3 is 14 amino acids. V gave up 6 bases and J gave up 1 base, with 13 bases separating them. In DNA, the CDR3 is TGTGCCAGCAGGCCACAGGGGACTTCCTACGAGCAGTACTTC. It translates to CASRPQGTSYEQYF.

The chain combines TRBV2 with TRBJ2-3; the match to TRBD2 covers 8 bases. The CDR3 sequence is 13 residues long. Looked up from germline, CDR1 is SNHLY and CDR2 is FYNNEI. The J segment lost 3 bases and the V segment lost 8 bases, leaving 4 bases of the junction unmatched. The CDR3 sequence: CASGRGGTDTQYF. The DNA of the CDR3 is TGTGCCAGCGGCCGGGGGGGAACAGATACGCAGTATTTT.

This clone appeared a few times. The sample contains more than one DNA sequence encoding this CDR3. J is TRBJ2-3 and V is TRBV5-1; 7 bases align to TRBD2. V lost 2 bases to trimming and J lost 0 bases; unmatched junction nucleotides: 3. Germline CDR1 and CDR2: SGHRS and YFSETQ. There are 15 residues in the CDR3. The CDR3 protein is CASSLRGVSTDTQYF. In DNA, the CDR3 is TGCGCCAGCAGCTTACGGGGGGTTAGCACAGATACGCAGTATTTT.

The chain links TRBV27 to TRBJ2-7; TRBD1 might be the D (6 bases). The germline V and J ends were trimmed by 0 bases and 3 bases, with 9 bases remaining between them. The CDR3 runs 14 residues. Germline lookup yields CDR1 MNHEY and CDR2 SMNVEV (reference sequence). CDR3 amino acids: CASSLSSGVYEQYF. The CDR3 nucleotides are TGTGCCAGCAGTTTATCATCAGGGGTCTACGAGCAGTACTTC.

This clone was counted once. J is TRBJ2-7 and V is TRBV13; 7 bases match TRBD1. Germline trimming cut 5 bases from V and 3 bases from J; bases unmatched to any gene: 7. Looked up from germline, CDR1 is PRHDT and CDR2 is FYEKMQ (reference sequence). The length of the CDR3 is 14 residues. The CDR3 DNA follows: TGTGCCAGCAGCGCCGGGACAGCTGACTACGAGCAGTACTTC. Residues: CASSAGTADYEQYF. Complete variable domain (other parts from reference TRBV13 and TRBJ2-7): AAGVIQSPRHLIKEKRETATLKCYPIPRHDTVYWYQQGPGQDPQFLISFYEKMQSDKGSIPDRFSAQQFSDYHSELNMSSLELGDSALYFCASSAGTADYEQYFGPGTRLTVT.

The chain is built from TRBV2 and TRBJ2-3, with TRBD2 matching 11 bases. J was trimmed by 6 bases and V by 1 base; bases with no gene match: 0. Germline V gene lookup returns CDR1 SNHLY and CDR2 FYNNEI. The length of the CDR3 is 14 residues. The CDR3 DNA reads TGTGCCAGCAGTGAAGGACTAGCGGGGGATACGCAGTATTTT. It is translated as CASSEGLAGDTQYF.

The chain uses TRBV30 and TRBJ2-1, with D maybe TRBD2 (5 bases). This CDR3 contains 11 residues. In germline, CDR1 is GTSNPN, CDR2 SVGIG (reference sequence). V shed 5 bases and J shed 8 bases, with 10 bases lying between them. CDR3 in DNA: TGTGCCTGGCAGTCGAGGGATGAGCAGTTCTTC. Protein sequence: CAWQSRDEQFF.

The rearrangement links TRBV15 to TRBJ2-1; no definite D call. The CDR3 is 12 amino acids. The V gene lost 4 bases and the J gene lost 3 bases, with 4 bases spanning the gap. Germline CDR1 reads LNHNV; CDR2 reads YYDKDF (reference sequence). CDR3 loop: CATSTVYNEQFF. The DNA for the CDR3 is TGTGCCACCAGCACCGTCTACAATGAGCAGTTCTTC.